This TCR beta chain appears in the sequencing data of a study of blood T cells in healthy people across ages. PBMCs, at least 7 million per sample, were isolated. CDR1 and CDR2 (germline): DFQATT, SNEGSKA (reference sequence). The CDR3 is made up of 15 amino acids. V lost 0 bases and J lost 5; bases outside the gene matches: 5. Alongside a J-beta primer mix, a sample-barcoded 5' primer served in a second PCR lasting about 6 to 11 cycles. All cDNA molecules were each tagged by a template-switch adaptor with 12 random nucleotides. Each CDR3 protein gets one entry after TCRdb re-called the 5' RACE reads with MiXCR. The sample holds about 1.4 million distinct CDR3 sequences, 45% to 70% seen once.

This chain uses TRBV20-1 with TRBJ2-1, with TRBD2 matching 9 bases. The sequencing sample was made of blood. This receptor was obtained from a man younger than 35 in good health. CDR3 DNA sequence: TGCAGTGCTAGAGATTTCAGCGGGGGGCACAATGAGCAGTTCTTC. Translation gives CSARDFSGGHNEQFF.